Sequencing of this T cell receptor beta chain was carried out in a study of PD-1 blockade in classical Hodgkin lymphoma. Broader study findings: Factors driving the repertoire differences, possibly disease activity or prior therapy, remain undefined. Healthy donors reportedly exceeded newly diagnosed patients in baseline TCR diversity.

Documented time point: newly diagnosed, previously untreated cHL patient sample. The authors used newly diagnosed, untreated classical Hodgkin lymphoma PBMCs as comparison. Using immunoSEQ multiplex PCR, the repertoire was profiled, and TCRdb retains in-frame clones only, with some absent. The sample lists some 70,000 clones; about 93% were seen once. Concerning this clone: The target antigen is unknown.

This receptor was taken from a human donor with classical Hodgkin lymphoma. The specimen sequenced was peripheral blood mononuclear cells (PBMCs).

CDR3 nucleotides: TGCGCCAGCAGCCATGGCCCGACTATTTGGAACACCGGGGAGCTGTTTTTT. Translated, it gives CASSHGPTIWNTGELFF. The chain uses TRBV4-1 and TRBJ2-2, with D possibly matching TRBD2 (5 bases). The V gene's germline CDR1 is MGHRA and CDR2 YSYEKL. CDR3 length: 17 residues. The V and J ends lost 3 bases and 1 base respectively, with 15 bases between them.